The 10 T cell receptor beta chains reported below all come from one sample, sequenced in a study of blood T cell repertoires in COVID-19. The assay was immunoSEQ multiplex PCR, and TCRdb's table has in-frame clones only and misses some. The data hold fewer than 100,000 clones, with 70% to 90% observed a single time. Source material: peripheral blood. These receptor sequences come from a man older than 75 in a cohort sampled during active COVID-19.

The chain carries TRBV5-1 and TRBJ2-5; D may be TRBD2 (5 bases). Trimming shortened V by 3 bases and J by 4 bases, and 10 bases separated the two germline ends. CDR3 length equals 13 residues. In germline, CDR1 is SGHRS, CDR2 YFSETQ. CDR3 in DNA: TGCGCCAGCAGCTCGGGGTCGGGAGAGACCCAGTACTTC. It yields the protein CASSSGSGETQYF.

The chain has TRBV19 and TRBJ2-2, with TRBD1 as a possible D gene (6 bases). Germline V gene data show CDR1 as LNHDA and CDR2 as SQIVND (reference sequence). V gave up 6 bases and J gave up 0 bases, with 11 bases separating them. This CDR3 has 15 residues. CDR3 sequence (DNA): TGTGCCAGTAGCCGGACAGCCGCGAACACCGGGGAGCTGTTTTTT. Its protein is CASSRTAANTGELFF.

The genes are TRBV7-9 and TRBJ1-1; D possibly corresponds to TRBD1 (5 bases). This CDR3 spans 14 amino acids. V shed 5 bases and J shed 1 base, with 11 bases lying between them. The germline gives CDR1 SEHNR, CDR2 FQNEAQ (reference sequence). This CDR3 is CASSPPGGNTEAFF. The DNA of the CDR3 is TGTGCCAGCAGCCCCCCGGGGGGGAACACTGAAGCTTTCTTT.

The chain couples TRBV5-1 to TRBJ1-1; 9 positions match TRBD1. The CDR3 runs to 16 residues. Losses at the gene ends were 0 bases for V and 5 bases for J; bases not matched to a gene: 8. Germline values: CDR1 SGHRS, CDR2 YFSETQ. The CDR3 sequence: CASSLDTDRGTTEAFF. The CDR3 coding sequence is TGCGCCAGCAGCTTGGACACGGACAGGGGCACAACTGAAGCTTTCTTT.

The chain is built from TRBV10-3 and TRBJ2-2; TRBD1 aligns across 7 bases. Trimming took 8 bases from V and 2 from J; bases not matched to a gene: 2. The CDR3 loop spans 13 amino acids. Looked up from germline, CDR1 is ENHRY and CDR2 is SYGVKD. The CDR3 loop is CAIRDRNTGELFF. In DNA, the CDR3 is TGTGCCATCCGGGACAGAAACACCGGGGAGCTGTTTTTT.

Note on this clone: One end of the junction fails to match germline, which may point to a read error. The CDR3 DNA sequence: TGTGCCAGCAGGACAGGGAACTCAGGTTTGAAGTTT. This translates into CASRTGNSGLKF. This chain connects TRBV7-6 to TRBJ1-1; 7 bases align to TRBD1. Germline lookup yields CDR1 SGHVS and CDR2 FNYEAQ. CDR3 size: 12 residues.

By proportion, this clone is medium-sized. V and J are TRBV19 and TRBJ1-1, with D perhaps matching TRBD1 (5 bases). The CDR3 length is 13 residues. The germline CDR1 and CDR2 sequences are LNHDA and SQIVND (reference sequence). V was pared by 8 bases and J by 4 bases, with 14 bases between. The CDR3 coding sequence is TGTGCCAGTGCCCGGGGGGTGCTCACTGAAGCTTTCTTT. Translating it yields CASARGVLTEAFF.

The J gene is TRBJ2-3, the V gene TRBV7-8, with 10 nucleotides matching TRBD1. The CDR3 sequence is 14 residues long. Germline V gene data show CDR1 as SGHVS and CDR2 as FQNEAQ. The trim removed 3 bases at V and 4 bases at J, leaving 1 base unmatched. The CDR3 here is CASSFGQGADTQYF. The CDR3 region has the DNA TGTGCCAGCAGCTTTGGACAGGGGGCAGATACGCAGTATTTT.

DNA of the CDR3: TGTGCCATCAGTGAGATGGCGGGGGGAGCTGGGGAGCTGTTTTTT. Translated, it gives CAISEMAGGAGELFF. This sequence joins TRBV10-3 and TRBJ2-2; 8 positions match TRBD2. This CDR3 has 15 amino acids. Germline V gives CDR1 ENHRY, CDR2 SYGVKD. With V trimmed by 2 bases and J by 8 bases, 7 bases remained unmatched.

The CDR3: CASSTGLGTYNEQFF. The CDR3 coding sequence is TGCGCCAGCAGCACGGGACTAGGTACCTACAATGAGCAGTTCTTC. The V call is TRBV5-1, the J call TRBJ2-1; TRBD2 agrees at 8 bases. The CDR3 totals 15 residues. Germline V CDR1 and CDR2: SGHRS, YFSETQ. Trimming took 4 bases from V and 2 from J; bases not matched to a gene: 5.